Below, one T cell receptor beta chain is given with its context. Antigen: not known. The sample originates from a study of shared clonotypes between healthy human individuals. Study-level information: A donor's plate count was three for CD4 naive and three for CD4 memory; CD8 naive had two and CD8 memory one.

Broader study findings: A reduction in generation probabilities was seen for non-shared clonotypes relative to those shared by all four donors.

It was 150 to 200 ng DNA, about 30,000 T cell genomes, that sorted-subset replicate PCRs used. The protocol was immunoSEQ multiplex PCR, while the TCRdb copy is restricted to in-frame clones and leaves out a portion. Among 950,000 to 1,100,000 clones, approximately 70% were seen once, and the ten largest hold about 1.5%. The CDR3 length is 15 residues. The ends were cut back, 0 bases at V and 9 bases at J, with 15 bases in the middle. Per germline, CDR1 MGHRA and CDR2 YSYEKL. The study drew all its donors from Caucasian adults living in Nashville, Tennessee. Sequenced material: memory CD4+ T cells sorted from blood. Subset defined: CD45RA-negative fraction. This chain connects TRBV4-1 to TRBJ2-4; the D gene is possibly TRBD1 (5 bases). The TCR sequence derives from a man aged 18 to 30 in good health. The CDR3 sequence: CASSQEGVQQGIQYF. The DNA for the CDR3 is TGCGCCAGCAGCCAAGAAGGGGTCCAGCAGGGCATTCAGTACTTC.